This T cell receptor beta chain derives from a study of blood T cell repertoires in COVID-19. At the level of the study: Material from acute and convalescent COVID-19 was sourced from the United States, Italy and Spain. PBMCs, B-cell-depleted T cells, or T cells provided the cDNA or gDNA that made up the material.

Authors' methods: From reference gene primer amplification, estimates of nucleated cell counts were derived. Sequencing used immunoSEQ multiplex PCR; TCRdb keeps in-frame clones, though not all of them. The V and J calls and the clone size are those of that table, but D and trimming were determined from the DNA. The sample includes a few hundred thousand clones, about 85% of them seen just once. After removal of 0 bases from V and 3 bases from J, the junction contained 1 base not matched to a gene. Looked up from germline, CDR1 is SGHRS and CDR2 is YFSETQ. This CDR3 has 15 residues. The source of this sequence is a woman younger than 35 with acute or convalescent COVID-19. The sequencing sample was made of peripheral blood. V is TRBV5-1 and J is TRBJ1-3, with 9 bases that match TRBD1. The CDR3 DNA follows: TGCGCCAGCAGCTTGGGGACAGGGGTTGGAAACACCATATATTTT. Translating it yields CASSLGTGVGNTIYF. Looking up the rest from reference TRBV5-1 and TRBJ1-3 gives the full variable domain: KAGVTQTPRYLIKTRGQQVTLSCSPISGHRSVSWYQQTPGQGLQFLFEYFSETQRNKGNFPGRFSGRQFSNSRSEMNVSTLELGDSALYLCASSLGTGVGNTIYFGEGSWLTVV.